The 5 T cell receptor beta chains below were found in one sample sequenced in a study of blood T cell repertoires in COVID-19. This table comes from immunoSEQ multiplex PCR, and its TCRdb copy is limited to in-frame clones, with some not included. The sample contains under 150,000 clones, approximately 90% of which appear only once. The specimen was PBMCs or T cells enriched from blood (not recorded which). These receptor sequences come from a woman in her 30s with acute COVID-19.

CDR3 sequence: CAWSPPGTANTEAFF. The CDR3 bases are TGTGCCTGGAGCCCCCCCGGGACAGCTAACACTGAAGCTTTCTTT. The chain links TRBV30 to TRBJ1-1; 7 nucleotides match TRBD1. Per germline, CDR1 GTSNPN and CDR2 SVGIG (reference sequence). The CDR3 length is 15 residues. V gave up 3 bases and J gave up 2 bases; unmatched junction bases: 9. Filled out from reference TRBV30 and TRBJ1-1, the complete variable domain reads SQTIHQWPATLVQPVGSPLSLECTVEGTSNPNLYWYRQAAGRGLQLLFYSVGIGQISSEVPQNLSASRPQDRQFILSSKKLLLSDSGFYLCAWSPPGTANTEAFFGQGTRLTVV.

This rearrangement joins TRBV2 to TRBJ1-1; D is undetermined. CDR1 is SNHLY and CDR2 is FYNNEI in the germline V gene. The CDR3 is made up of 14 amino acids. Trimming cost V 7 bases and J 5 bases, with 17 bases left between them. CDR3 DNA: TGTGCCAGCATTTATTTTACCTCCGAGACTGAAGCTTTCTTT. Protein product: CASIYFTSETEAFF. Complete variable domain (other parts from reference TRBV2 and TRBJ1-1): EPEVTQTPSHQVTQMGQEVILRCVPISNHLYFYWYRQILGQKVEFLVSFYNNEISEKSEIFDDQFSVERPDGSNFTLKIRSTKLEDSAMYFCASIYFTSETEAFFGQGTRLTVV.

The chain has TRBV5-1 and TRBJ2-5, with 10 bases matching TRBD2. Germline V gene lookup returns CDR1 SGHRS and CDR2 YFSETQ. J lost 5 bases, V lost 0 bases, and 4 bases had no gene match. The CDR3 is made up of 15 amino acids. The CDR3 loop reads CASSLELAGRETQYF. CDR3 bases: TGCGCCAGCAGCTTGGAACTAGCGGGAAGGGAGACCCAGTACTTC.

This chain links TRBV5-1 with TRBJ2-7, with a tentative D call TRBD1 (5 bases). The CDR3 is made up of 13 amino acids. Germline CDR1 SGHRS, CDR2 YFSETQ. The germline V and J ends were trimmed by 2 bases and 5 bases, with 11 bases remaining between them. CDR3 DNA sequence: TGCGCCAGCAGCTTCTCGACAGCCAACGAGCAGTACTTC. Translated, it gives CASSFSTANEQYF. Looking up the rest from reference TRBV5-1 and TRBJ2-7 gives the full variable domain: KAGVTQTPRYLIKTRGQQVTLSCSPISGHRSVSWYQQTPGQGLQFLFEYFSETQRNKGNFPGRFSGRQFSNSRSEMNVSTLELGDSALYLCASSFSTANEQYFGPGTRLTVT.

The V and J genes are TRBV19 and TRBJ2-3, with unresolved D. Germline V CDR1 and CDR2: LNHDA, SQIVND (reference sequence). V lost 9 bases to trimming and J lost 12 bases, with 10 bases between them. There are 9 residues in the CDR3. The CDR3 bases are TGTGCCAGCTTGAACTTCCAGTATTTT. Its protein is CASLNFQYF. The full variable domain, with the rest looked up from reference TRBV19 and TRBJ2-3, is DGGITQSPKYLFRKEGQNVTLSCEQNLNHDAMYWYRQDPGQGLRLIYYSQIVNDFQKGDIAEGYSVSREKKESFPLTVTSAQKNPTAFYLCASLNFQYFGPGTRLTVL.